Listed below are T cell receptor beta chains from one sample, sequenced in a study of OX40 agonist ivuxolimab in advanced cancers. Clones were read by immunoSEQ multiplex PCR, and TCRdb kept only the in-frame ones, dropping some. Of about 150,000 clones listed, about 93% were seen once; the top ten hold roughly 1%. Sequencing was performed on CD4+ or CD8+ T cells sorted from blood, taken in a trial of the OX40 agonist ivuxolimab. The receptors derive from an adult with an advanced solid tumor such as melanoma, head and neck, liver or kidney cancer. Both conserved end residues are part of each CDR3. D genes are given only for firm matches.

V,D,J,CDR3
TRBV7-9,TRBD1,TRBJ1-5,CASSPFALGQGMGQPQHF
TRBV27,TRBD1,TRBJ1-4,CASSLDPGTAAVGKLFF
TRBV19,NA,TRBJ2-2,CASSPGRTNTGELFF
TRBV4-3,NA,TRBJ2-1,CASSQDPSAASNEQFF
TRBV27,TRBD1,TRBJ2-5,CASSHTGYGTGVQETQYF
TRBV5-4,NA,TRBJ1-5,CASSLSGFLSQPQHF
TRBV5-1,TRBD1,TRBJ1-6,CASSLGQGTGSPLHF
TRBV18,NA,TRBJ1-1,CASSPPSRGGTEAFF
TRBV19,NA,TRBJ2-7,CASSGGTYYEQYF
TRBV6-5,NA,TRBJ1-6,CASNPRENSPLHF
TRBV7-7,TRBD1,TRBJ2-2,CASSLEDRGIRGELFF
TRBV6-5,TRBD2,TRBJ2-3,CASSYSGLAVTDTQYF
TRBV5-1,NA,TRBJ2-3,CASSSRRADTDTQYF
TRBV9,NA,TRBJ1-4,CASSPQGIEKLFF
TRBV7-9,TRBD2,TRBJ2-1,CASSLGGGGWNEQFF
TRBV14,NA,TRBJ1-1,CASSQGGNTEAFF
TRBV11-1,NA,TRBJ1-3,CASSSMGGNTIYF
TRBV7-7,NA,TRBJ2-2,CASSFDSGELFF
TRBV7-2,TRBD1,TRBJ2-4,CASSPGQGANIQYF
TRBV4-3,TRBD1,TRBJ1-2,CASGGTAYGYTF
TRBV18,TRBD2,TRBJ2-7,CASSPAASGSYEQYF
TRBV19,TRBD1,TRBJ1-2,CASLGQGEGYTF
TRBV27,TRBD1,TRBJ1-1,CASSSPGGAGTEAFF
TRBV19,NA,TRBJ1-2,CASSPDTLYGYTF
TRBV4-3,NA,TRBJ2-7,CASSRGQGIYEQYF
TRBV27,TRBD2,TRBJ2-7,CASSVRLAGLYEQYF
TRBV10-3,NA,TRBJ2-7,CAISESPGRFAIPPKQYF
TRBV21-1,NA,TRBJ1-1,CASSRGNRTHLPRNTEAFF
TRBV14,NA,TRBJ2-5,CASSQGEQGRFLGETQYF